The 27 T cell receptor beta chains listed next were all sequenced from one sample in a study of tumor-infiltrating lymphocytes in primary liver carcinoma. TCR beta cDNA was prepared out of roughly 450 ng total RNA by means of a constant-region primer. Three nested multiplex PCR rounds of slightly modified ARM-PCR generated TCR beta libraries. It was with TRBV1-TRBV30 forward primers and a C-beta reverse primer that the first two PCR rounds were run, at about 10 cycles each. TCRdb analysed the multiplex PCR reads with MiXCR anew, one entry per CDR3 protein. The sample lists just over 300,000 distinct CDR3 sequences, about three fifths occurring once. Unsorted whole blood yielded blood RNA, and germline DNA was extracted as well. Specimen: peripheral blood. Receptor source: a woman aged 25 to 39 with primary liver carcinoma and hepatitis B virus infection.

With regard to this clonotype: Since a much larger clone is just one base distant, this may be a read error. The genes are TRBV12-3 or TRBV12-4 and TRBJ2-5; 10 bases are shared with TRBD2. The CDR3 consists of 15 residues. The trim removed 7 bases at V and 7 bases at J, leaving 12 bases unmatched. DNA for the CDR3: TGTGCCAGCACCAGGGTACTAGCGGGGTCAGGGACCCAGTACTTC. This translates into CASTRVLAGSGTQYF.

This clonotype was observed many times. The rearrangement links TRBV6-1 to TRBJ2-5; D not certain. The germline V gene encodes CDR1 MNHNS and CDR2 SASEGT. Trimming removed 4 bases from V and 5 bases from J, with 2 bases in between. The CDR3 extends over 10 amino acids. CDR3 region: CASSGETQYF. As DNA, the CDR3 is TGTGCCAGCAGTGGGGAGACCCAGTACTTC.

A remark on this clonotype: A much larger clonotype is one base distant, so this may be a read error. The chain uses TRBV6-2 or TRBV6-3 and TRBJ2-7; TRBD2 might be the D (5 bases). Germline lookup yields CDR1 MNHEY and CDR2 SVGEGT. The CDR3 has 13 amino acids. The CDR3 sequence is CASSQLDIHEKYF. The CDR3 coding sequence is TGTGCCAGCAGTCAACTAGATATCCACGAGAAGTACTTC.

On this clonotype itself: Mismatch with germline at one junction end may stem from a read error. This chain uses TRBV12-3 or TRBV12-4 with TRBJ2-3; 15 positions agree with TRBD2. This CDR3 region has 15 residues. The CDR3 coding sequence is TGTACCAGCGGGACTAGCGGGAGGTGGTACGGTACGCAGTATTTT. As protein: CTSGTSGRWYGTQYF.

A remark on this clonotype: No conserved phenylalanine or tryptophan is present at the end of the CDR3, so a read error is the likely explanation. For the CDR3, the DNA is TGCACCAGCAGCCAGTCGGTCTGGCTGGGTGATCCCGATGATACGCAGCATTTG. Protein product: CTSSQSVWLGDPDDTQHL. The chain carries TRBV4-3 and TRBJ2-3; D is ambiguous. The end of the DNA fits TRBJ1-5 better, so the J call may be wrong. This CDR3 has 18 amino acids. The V gene's germline CDR1 is LGHNA and CDR2 YSLEER.

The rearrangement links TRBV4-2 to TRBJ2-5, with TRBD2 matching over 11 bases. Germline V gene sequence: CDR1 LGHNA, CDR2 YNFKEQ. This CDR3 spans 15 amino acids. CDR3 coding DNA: TGTGTCAGTAGCCAAGAACTAGCGGGAGTGGAGACCCAGTACTTC. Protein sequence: CVSSQELAGVETQYF.

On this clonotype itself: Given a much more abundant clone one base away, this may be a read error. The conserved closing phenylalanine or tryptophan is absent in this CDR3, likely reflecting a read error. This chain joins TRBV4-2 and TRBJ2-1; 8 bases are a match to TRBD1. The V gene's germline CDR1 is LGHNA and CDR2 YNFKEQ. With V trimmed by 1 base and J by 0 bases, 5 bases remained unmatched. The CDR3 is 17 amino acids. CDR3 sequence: CASSQGQGPSSYNEQFL. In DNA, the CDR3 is TGTGCCAGCAGCCAAGGACAGGGGCCGAGCTCCTACAATGAGCAGTTCTTA.

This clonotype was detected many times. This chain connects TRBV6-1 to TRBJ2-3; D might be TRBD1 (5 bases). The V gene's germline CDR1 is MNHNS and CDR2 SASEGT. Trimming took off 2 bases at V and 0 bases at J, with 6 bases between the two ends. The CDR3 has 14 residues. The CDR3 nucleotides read TGTGCCAGCAGTGAAAGACAGAGCACAGATACGCAGTATTTT. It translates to CASSERQSTDTQYF.

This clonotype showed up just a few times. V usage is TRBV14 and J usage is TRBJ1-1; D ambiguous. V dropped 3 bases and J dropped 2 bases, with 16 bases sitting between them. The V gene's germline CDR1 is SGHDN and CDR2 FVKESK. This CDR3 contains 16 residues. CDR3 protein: CASSHLAWPRNTEAFF. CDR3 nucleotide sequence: TGTGCCAGCAGCCACTTAGCATGGCCAAGAAACACTGAAGCTTTCTTT.

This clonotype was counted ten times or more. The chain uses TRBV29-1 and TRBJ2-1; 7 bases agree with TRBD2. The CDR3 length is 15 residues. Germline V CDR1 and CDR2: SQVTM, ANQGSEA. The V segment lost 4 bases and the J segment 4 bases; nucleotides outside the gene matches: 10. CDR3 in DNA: TGCAGCGTTGGGCGGGGGACTGCCGAATACAATGAGCAGTTCTTC. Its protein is CSVGRGTAEYNEQFF.

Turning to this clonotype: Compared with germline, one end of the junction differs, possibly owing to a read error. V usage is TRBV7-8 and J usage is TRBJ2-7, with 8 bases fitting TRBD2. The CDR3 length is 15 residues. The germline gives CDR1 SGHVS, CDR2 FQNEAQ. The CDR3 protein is CASSPQGLVMGEQYF. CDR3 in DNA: TGTGCAAGCAGCCCCCAGGGACTAGTGATGGGCGAGCAGTACTTC.

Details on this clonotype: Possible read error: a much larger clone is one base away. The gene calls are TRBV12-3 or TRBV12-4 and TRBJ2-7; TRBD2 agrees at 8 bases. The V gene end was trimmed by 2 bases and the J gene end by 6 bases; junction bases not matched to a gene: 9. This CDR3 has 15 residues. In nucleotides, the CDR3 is TGTGCCAGCAGTTTATTTGGTAGCGGGACCTTCGAGCAGTACTTC. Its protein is CASSLFGSGTFEQYF.

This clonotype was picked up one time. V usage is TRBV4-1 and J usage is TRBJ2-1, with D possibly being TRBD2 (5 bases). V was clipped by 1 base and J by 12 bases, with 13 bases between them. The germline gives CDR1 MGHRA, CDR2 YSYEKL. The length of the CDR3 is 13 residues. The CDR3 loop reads CASSQAREQMQFF. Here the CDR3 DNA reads TGCGCCAGCAGCCAAGCGAGGGAGCAGATGCAGTTCTTC.

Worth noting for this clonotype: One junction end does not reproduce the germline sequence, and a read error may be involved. CDR3 residues: CVSSKTGRSTDTQYF. CDR3 coding DNA: TGTGTCAGCAGCAAGACTGGGCGAAGCACAGATACGCAGTATTTT. The gene calls are TRBV6-6 and TRBJ2-3; D is unresolved. The germline CDR1 and CDR2 sequences are MNHNY and SVGAGI (reference sequence). The CDR3 has 15 amino acids.

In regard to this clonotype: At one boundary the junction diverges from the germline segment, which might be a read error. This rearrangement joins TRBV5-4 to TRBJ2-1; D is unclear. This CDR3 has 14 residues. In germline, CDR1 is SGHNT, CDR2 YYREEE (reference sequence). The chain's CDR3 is CASSFGLSFNEQFF. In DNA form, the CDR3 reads TGTGCCAGCAGCTTTGGTCTCTCCTTCAATGAGCAGTTCTTC.

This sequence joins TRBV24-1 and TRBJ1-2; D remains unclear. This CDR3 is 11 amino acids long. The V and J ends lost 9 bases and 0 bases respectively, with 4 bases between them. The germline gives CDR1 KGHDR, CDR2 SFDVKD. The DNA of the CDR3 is TGTGCCACCCAAGCTAACTATGGCTACACCTTC. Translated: CATQANYGYTF.

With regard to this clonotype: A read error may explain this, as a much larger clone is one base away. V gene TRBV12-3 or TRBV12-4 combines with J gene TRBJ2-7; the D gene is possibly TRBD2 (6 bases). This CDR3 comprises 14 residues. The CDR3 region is CASSLEGTTYKQYF. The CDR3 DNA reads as TGTGCCAGCAGTTTGGAGGGGACGACCTACAAGCAGTACTTC.

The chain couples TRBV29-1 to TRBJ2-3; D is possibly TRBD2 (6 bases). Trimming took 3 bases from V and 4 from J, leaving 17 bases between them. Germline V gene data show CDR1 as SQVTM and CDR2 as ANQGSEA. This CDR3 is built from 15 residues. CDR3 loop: CSVDVVPGAPDTQYF. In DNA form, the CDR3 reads TGCAGCGTTGACGTGGTACCGGGAGCCCCAGATACGCAGTATTTT.

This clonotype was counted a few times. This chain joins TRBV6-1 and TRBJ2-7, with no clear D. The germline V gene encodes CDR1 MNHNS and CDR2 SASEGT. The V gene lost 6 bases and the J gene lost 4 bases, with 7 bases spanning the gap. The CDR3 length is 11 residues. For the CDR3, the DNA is TGTGCCAGCAGCGAGACGTACGAGCAGTACTTC. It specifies CASSETYEQYF.

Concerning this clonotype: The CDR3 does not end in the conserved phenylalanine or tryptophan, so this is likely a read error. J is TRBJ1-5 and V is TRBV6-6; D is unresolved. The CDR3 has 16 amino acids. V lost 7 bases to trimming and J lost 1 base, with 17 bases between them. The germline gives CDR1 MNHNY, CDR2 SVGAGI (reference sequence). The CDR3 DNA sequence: TGTGCCAGCATGGCCCGAGCCCCTTGGAGCAATCAGCCCCAGCATTAT. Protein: CASMARAPWSNQPQHY.

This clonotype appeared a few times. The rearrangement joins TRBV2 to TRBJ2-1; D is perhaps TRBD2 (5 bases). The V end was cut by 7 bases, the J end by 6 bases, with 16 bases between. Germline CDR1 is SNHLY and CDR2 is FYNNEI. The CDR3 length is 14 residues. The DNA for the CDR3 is TGTGCCAGCATGCCGCCGGGGAAGGGCAATGAGCAGTTCTTC. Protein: CASMPPGKGNEQFF.

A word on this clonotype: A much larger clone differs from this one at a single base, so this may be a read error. CDR3 in amino acids: CTSSEGERALLLNEQFF. The CDR3 DNA reads TGTACCAGCAGTGAAGGTGAGCGAGCACTACTCCTCAATGAGCAGTTCTTC. V usage is TRBV6-1 and J usage is TRBJ2-1; no clear D gene. The germline gives CDR1 MNHNS, CDR2 SASEGT. This CDR3 contains 17 residues.

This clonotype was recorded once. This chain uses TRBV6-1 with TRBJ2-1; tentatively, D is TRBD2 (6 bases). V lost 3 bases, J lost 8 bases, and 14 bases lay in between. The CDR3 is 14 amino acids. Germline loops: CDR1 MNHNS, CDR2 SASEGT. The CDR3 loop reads CASSEDYPMDEQFF. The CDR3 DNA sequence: TGTGCCAGCAGTGAGGACTACCCTATGGATGAGCAGTTCTTC.

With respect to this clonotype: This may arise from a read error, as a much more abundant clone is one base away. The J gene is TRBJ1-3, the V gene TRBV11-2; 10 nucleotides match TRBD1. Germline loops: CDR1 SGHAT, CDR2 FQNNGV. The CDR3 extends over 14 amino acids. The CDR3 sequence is CTSSGTGDGNTIYF. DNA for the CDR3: TGTACCAGCAGCGGGACAGGGGACGGAAACACCATATATTTT.

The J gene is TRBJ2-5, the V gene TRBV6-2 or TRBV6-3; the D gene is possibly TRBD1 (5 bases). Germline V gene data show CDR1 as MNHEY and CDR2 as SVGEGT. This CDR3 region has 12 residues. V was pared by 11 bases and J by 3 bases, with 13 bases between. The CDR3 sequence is CAGPTTEETQYF. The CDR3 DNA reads TGTGCCGGCCCCACGACAGAAGAGACCCAGTACTTC.

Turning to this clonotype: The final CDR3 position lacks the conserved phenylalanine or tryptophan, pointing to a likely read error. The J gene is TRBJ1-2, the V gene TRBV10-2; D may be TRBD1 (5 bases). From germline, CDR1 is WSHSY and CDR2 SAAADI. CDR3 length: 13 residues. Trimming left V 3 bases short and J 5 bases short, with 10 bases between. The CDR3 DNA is TGCGCCAGCAGTGACAGGGCCAAATATGGCTACACCCTC. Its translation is CASSDRAKYGYTL.

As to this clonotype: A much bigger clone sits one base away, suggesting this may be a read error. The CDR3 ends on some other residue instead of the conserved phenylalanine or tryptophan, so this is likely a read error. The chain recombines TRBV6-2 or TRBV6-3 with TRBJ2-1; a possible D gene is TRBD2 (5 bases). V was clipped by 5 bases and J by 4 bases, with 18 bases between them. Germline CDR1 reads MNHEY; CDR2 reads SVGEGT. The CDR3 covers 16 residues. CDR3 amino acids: CASSPSTLAQYNEQFS. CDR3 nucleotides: TGTGCCAGCAGTCCGTCGACCCTAGCCCAGTACAATGAGCAGTTCTCC.